Presented here are 8 T cell receptor beta chains from one specimen sequenced in a study of CD8 T cells in Susac syndrome. Reverse transcription used about 0.45 to 1 ug RNA and random hexamers. TCRdb called the immunoSEQ multiplex PCR reads again in MiXCR, with one record for every CDR3 protein. The sample shows 150,000 to 200,000 distinct CDR3 sequences, around 94% of them seen only once. Source material: CD4+ T cells from PBMCs. The receptor set was obtained from a human donor in good health.

This sequence joins TRBV6-2 or TRBV6-3 and TRBJ2-1; the D gene is possibly TRBD2 (5 bases). Germline values: CDR1 MNHEY, CDR2 SVGEGT. V was clipped by 0 bases and J by 10 bases, with 16 bases between them. This CDR3 has 15 residues. The chain's CDR3 is CASSYSRGRPGEQFF. The CDR3 DNA is TGTGCCAGCAGTTACTCGCGCGGGCGCCCGGGGGAGCAGTTCTTC.

The chain has TRBV6-2 or TRBV6-3 and TRBJ1-1; TRBD1 is a possible D gene (6 bases). CDR3 length: 15 residues. Germline assignment: CDR1 MNHEY and CDR2 SVGEGT. Trimming shortened V by 6 bases and J by 1 base, and 15 bases separated the two germline ends. The CDR3: CASRANRDKNTEAFF. As DNA, the CDR3 is TGTGCCAGCAGGGCCAACCGGGACAAGAACACTGAAGCTTTCTTT.

CDR3 DNA: TGCAGTGCTAGAGATCGAGGTTACAATGAGCAGTTCTTC. Protein sequence: CSARDRGYNEQFF. The V call is TRBV20-1, the J call TRBJ2-1; D gene unclear. Trimming took off 0 bases at V and 4 bases at J, with 7 bases between the two ends. CDR3 length: 13 amino acids. Germline CDR1 is DFQATT and CDR2 is SNEGSKA (reference sequence).

The chain is built from TRBV29-1 and TRBJ1-5, with 7 nucleotides matching TRBD1. Germline V gene lookup returns CDR1 SQVTM and CDR2 ANQGSEA. V gave up 6 bases and J gave up 3 bases; unmatched junction bases: 5. The CDR3 covers 13 residues. The CDR3 DNA reads TGCAGCGTGAAAGAGGGGGCCAATCAGCCCCAGCATTTT. Its translation: CSVKEGANQPQHF.

The CDR3 DNA sequence: TGCAGCGTTTCCCCAGGCTTTCGAGGCTACCAAGAGACCCAGTACTTC. This sequence encodes CSVSPGFRGYQETQYF. The chain joins TRBV29-1 to TRBJ2-5; the D is unclear. The CDR3 spans 16 residues. The V end lost 5 bases, the J end lost 0 bases, and 19 bases lay between the germline ends. Per germline, CDR1 SQVTM and CDR2 ANQGSEA.

The CDR3 region has the DNA TGTGCCAGCAGCGACAGGGGAAGCTCACCCCTCCACTTT. This codes for CASSDRGSSPLHF. The V call is TRBV3-1, the J call TRBJ1-6; 8 bases match TRBD1. The CDR3 sequence is 13 residues long. V dropped 5 bases and J dropped 10; count of bases not matched to a gene: 4. Germline V CDR1 and CDR2: LGHDT, YNNKEL (reference sequence).

V is TRBV12-3 or TRBV12-4 and J is TRBJ2-3; TRBD1 aligns across 7 bases. The V gene end was trimmed by 2 bases and the J gene end by 2 bases; junction bases not matched to a gene: 7. CDR3 length equals 16 residues. CDR3 protein: CASSLTGQVITDTQYF. The CDR3 DNA reads as TGTGCCAGCAGTTTAACAGGACAGGTGATCACAGATACGCAGTATTTT.

The chain employs TRBV4-1 and TRBJ2-7, with D possibly being TRBD1 (5 bases). Germline V gene sequence: CDR1 MGHRA, CDR2 YSYEKL. V was cut by 4 bases and J by 6 bases, with 19 bases left in between. CDR3 size: 15 residues. CDR3 nucleotide sequence: TGCGCCAGCAGCCGCCTGGGCCGGCAGGGTGGCGAGCAGTACTTC. This sequence encodes CASSRLGRQGGEQYF.